Listed below are T cell receptor beta chains from one sample, sequenced in a study of B cell selection in AIRE deficiency. The data were produced by immunoSEQ multiplex PCR, yet TCRdb's version contains in-frame clones alone and is incomplete. The data contain approximately 26,000 clones, roughly 90% of them singletons. The sample was CD4+CD25+ Tregs sorted from PBMCs. These receptors originate from a human donor in good health. Each CDR3 is given with its conserved first and last residue. A D gene is named only where the DNA matches it firmly. Some rows have no size entry. The others give once, few or many, or a class for an expanded clone.

D gene	V gene	clone size	J gene	CDR3 protein	CDR3 DNA
TRBD1	TRBV2	-	TRBJ1-2	CASSTGTARYGYTF	TGTGCCAGCAGTACCGGGACAGCCCGGTATGGCTACACCTTC
-	TRBV10-3	-	TRBJ1-1	CAISEIGLNTEAFF	TGTGCCATCAGTGAGATCGGTTTGAACACTGAAGCTTTCTTT
-	TRBV18	-	TRBJ1-3	CASSPEAGAGNTIYF	TGTGCCAGCTCACCAGAGGCAGGGGCCGGAAACACCATATATTTT
-	TRBV4-3	few	TRBJ2-7	CASSQYFSYEQYF	TGCGCCAGCAGCCAGTATTTCTCCTACGAGCAGTACTTC
TRBD1	TRBV7-3	-	TRBJ2-1	CASSSGQPFDGEQFF	TGTGCCAGCAGCTCGGGACAGCCCTTCGACGGTGAGCAGTTCTTC
-	TRBV27	-	TRBJ2-1	CASSFWAYNEQFF	TGTGCCAGCAGTTTTTGGGCCTACAATGAGCAGTTCTTC
-	TRBV27	once	TRBJ2-6	CASSFGRGGSGANVLTF	TGTGCCAGCAGTTTCGGCAGGGGAGGCTCTGGGGCCAACGTCCTGACTTTC
-	TRBV6-6	-	TRBJ1-6	CASRLLWGAGNSPLHF	TGTGCCAGCCGCCTATTATGGGGGGCGGGGAATTCACCCCTCCACTTT
-	TRBV19	-	TRBJ2-5	CASSIKLGVETQYF	TGTGCCAGTAGTATTAAACTTGGGGTAGAGACCCAGTACTTC
-	TRBV4-2	-	TRBJ1-5	CASSQVGRMGTQPQHF	TGTGCCAGCAGCCAAGTAGGACGGATGGGCACTCAGCCCCAGCATTTT